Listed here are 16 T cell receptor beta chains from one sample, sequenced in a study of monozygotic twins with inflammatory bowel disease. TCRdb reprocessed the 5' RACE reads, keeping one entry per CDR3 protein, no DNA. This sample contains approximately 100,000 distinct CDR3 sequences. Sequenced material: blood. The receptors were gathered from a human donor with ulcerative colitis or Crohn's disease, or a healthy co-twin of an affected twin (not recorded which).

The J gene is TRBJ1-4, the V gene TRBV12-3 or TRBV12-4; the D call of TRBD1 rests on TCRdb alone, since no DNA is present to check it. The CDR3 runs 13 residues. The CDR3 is CASRTGPNEKLFF.

CDR3 in amino acids: CASSLRGPTYEQYF. The chain joins TRBV7-9 to TRBJ2-7; TCRdb reports TRBD1, a call that lacks DNA to check it against. Germline V gene data show CDR1 as SEHNR and CDR2 as FQNEAQ (reference sequence). The CDR3 has 14 residues.

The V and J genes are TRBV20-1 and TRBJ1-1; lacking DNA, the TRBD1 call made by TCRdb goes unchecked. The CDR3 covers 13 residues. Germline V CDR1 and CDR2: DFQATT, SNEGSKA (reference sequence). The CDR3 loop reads CSAPGQSNTEAFF.

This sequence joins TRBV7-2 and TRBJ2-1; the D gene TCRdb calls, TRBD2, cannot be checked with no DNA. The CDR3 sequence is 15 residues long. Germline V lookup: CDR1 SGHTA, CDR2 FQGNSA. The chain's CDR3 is CASSSERGALNEQFF.

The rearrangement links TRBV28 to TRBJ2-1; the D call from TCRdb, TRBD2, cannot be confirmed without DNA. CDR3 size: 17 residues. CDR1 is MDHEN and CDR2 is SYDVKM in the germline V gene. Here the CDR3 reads CASSLTSGRALGNEQFF.

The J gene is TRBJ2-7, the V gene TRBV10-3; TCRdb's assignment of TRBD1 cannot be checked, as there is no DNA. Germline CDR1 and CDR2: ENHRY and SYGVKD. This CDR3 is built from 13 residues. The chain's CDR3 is CAIRVTESYEQYF.

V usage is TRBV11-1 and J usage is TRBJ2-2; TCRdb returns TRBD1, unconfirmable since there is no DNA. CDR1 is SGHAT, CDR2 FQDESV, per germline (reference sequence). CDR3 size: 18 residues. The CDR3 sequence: CASSLSPGTGIYTGELFF.

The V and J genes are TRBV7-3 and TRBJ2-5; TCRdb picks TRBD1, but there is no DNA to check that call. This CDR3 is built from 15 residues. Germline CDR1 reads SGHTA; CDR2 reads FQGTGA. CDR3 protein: CASTFRQGMTETQYF.

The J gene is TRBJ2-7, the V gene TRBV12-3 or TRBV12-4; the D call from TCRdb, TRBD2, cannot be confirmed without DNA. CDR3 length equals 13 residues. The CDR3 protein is CARSSDPRDEQYF.

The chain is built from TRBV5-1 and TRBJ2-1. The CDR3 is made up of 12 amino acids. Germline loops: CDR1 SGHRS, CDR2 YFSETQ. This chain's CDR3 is CASSLAGIEQFF.

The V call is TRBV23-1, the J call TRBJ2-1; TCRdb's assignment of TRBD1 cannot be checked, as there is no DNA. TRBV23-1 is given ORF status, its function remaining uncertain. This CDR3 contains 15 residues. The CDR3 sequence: CASSHISPQGVEQFF.

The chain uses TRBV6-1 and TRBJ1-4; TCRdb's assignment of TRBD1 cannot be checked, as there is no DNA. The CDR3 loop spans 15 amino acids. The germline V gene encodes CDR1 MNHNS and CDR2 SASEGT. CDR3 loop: CASSAREPLNEKLFF.

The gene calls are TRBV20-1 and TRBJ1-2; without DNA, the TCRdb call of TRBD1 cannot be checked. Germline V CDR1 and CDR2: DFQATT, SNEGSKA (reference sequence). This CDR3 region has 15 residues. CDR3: CSANPGQSYSYGYTF.

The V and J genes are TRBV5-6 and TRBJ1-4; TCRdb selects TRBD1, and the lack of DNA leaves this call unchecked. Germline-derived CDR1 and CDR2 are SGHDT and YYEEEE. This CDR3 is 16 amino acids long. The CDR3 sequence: CTSSPMVTQGDEKLFF.

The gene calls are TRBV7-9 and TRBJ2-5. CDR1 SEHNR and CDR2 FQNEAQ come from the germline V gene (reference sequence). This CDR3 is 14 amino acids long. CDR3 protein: CASRTWTVQETQYF.

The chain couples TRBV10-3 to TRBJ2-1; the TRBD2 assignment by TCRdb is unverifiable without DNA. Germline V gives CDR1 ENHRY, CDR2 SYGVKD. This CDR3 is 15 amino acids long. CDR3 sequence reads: CAISESSVTYNEQFF.